This paragraph reports one T cell receptor (beta chain). The antigen remains undetermined. Germline CDR1 is MNHEY and CDR2 is SVGAGI. The CDR3 runs to 15 residues. Trimming pared 0 bases from V and 1 base from J, leaving 9 bases between. The data are from a study of T cells in localized non-small cell lung cancer. Study findings and constraints: Among the tissues sampled, uninvolved adjacent lung had the highest T cell clonality, above tumor. When the top 100 tumor clones were examined, a median approximately 59 of them also appeared in the adjacent lung, which was paired and uninvolved.

Profiling relied on immunoSEQ multiplex PCR, and the TCRdb table lists in-frame clones only, not all of them. The table records 41,000 or so clones, around 87% of them present only once. This sequence was found in a woman aged 18-49 years with stage III lung adenocarcinoma. Here the sequenced sample was peripheral blood, taken before any cancer treatment. The rearrangement uses TRBV6-5 and TRBJ2-5; possible D gene TRBD2, 5 bases. Here the CDR3 reads CASSYSTGFQETQYF. The DNA for the CDR3 is TGTGCCAGCAGTTACTCGACGGGGTTCCAAGAGACCCAGTACTTC.